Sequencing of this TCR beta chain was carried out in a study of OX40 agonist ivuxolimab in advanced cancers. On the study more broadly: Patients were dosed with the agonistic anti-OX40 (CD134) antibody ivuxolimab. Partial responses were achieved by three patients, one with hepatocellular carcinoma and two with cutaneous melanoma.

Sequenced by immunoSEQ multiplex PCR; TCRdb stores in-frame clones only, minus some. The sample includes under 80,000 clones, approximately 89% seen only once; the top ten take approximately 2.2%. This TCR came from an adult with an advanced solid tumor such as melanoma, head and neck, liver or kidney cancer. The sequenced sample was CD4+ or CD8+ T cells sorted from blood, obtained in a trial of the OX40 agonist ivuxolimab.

CDR3 bases: TGTGCCAGCAGCAGCACAGGGAGGAGTTCACCCCTCCACTTT. This gives the protein CASSSTGRSSPLHF. V is TRBV28 and J is TRBJ1-6; D may be TRBD1 (6 bases). The germline V and J ends were trimmed by 6 bases and 9 bases, with 15 bases remaining between them. CDR3 size: 14 residues. CDR1 and CDR2 (germline): MDHEN, SYDVKM.